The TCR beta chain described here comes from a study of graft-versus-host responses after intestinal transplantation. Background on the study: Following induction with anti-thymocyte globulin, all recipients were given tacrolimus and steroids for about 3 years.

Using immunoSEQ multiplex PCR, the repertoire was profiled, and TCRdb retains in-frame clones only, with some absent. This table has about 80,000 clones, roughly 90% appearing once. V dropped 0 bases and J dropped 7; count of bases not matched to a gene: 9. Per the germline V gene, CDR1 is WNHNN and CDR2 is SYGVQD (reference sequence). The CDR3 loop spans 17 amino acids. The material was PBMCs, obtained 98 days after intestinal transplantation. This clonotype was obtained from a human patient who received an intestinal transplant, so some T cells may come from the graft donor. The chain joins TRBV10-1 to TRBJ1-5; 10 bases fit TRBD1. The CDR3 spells CASSESLEDRGGQPQHF. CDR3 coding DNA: TGCGCCAGCAGTGAGTCTCTAGAGGACAGGGGGGGCCAGCCCCAGCATTTT.